This T cell receptor beta chain was retrieved from a study of beta chain features in type 1 diabetes. Findings of the study overall: A potential PCR bias toward shorter templates would be equal in patient and control samples. Significant though moderate, a shortening of TCRB CDR3s appeared in all four CD4+ subsets of Type 1 diabetes patients.

Reverse transcription of all isolated RNA meant that expressed TCRB transcripts were sequenced. The average read count of naive, central memory and regulatory T cell samples was approximately 3.5 million. Here immunoSEQ multiplex PCR was the method, and the copy in TCRdb shows in-frame clones only, minus some. In the table there are 150,000 to 200,000 clones, 63% of which are singletons. Comments on this clone: Its antigen remains unidentified.

Trimming removed 3 bases from V and 6 bases from J; junction bases left unmatched: 9. The CDR3 runs 14 residues. Germline CDR1 and CDR2: GTSNPN and SVGIG (reference sequence). The origin of this receptor is a man aged 25 to 40 with type 1 diabetes. The rearrangement links TRBV30 to TRBJ2-7; TRBD1 matches 9 bases. The source material was naive CD4+ T cells from blood. CDR3 DNA: TGTGCCTGGAGATTTGACAGGGGGACGGGCGAGCAGTACTTC. As protein: CAWRFDRGTGEQYF.